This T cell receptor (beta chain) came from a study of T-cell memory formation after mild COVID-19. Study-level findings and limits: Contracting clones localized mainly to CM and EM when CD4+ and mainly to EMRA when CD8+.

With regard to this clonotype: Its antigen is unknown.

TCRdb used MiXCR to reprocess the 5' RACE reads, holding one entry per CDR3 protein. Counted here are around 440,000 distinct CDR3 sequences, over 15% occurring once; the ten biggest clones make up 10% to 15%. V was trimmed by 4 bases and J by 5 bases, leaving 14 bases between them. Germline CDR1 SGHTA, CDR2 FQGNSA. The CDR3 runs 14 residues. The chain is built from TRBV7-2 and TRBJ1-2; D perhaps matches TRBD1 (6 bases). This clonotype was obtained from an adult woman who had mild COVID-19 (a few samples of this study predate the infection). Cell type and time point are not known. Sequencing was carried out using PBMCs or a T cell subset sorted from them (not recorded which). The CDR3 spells CASSSYTGTYGYTF. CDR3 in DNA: TGTGCCAGCAGCTCGTACACCGGGACATATGGCTACACCTTC.